Following are 29 T cell receptor beta chains from one sample sequenced in a study of T-cell memory formation after mild COVID-19. MiXCR, run by TCRdb on the 5' RACE reads, gives a single entry per CDR3 protein. There are hundreds of thousands of distinct CDR3 sequences in the sample; 20% to 25% occur only once, and approximately 8.4% lies in the top ten. Sequenced material: PBMCs or a T cell subset sorted from them (not recorded which). All receptors derive from an adult woman who had mild COVID-19 (a few samples of this study predate the infection). Cell type and time point are not known.

V usage is TRBV15 and J usage is TRBJ2-2, with D hard to call. The CDR3 spans 13 residues. V lost 2 bases and J lost 5, with 6 bases in between. The germline gives CDR1 LNHNV, CDR2 YYDKDF (reference sequence). The CDR3 spells CATSRSSTGELFF. The CDR3 nucleotides are TGTGCCACCAGCAGATCGAGTACCGGGGAGCTGTTTTTT.

The chain carries TRBV13 and TRBJ2-7, with TRBD2 identical over 8 bases. J was trimmed by 2 bases and V by 3 bases; bases with no gene match: 6. The CDR3 extends over 15 amino acids. Germline V gives CDR1 PRHDT, CDR2 FYEKMQ (reference sequence). The CDR3 loop reads CASSFRSGTAYEQYF. The CDR3 coding sequence is TGTGCCAGCAGCTTTCGTAGCGGGACCGCCTACGAGCAGTACTTC.

The chain uses TRBV7-9 and TRBJ2-1, with D uncertain. The CDR3 contains 12 residues. Trimming removed 3 bases from V and 10 bases from J, with 10 bases in between. Germline V gene lookup returns CDR1 SEHNR and CDR2 FQNEAQ (reference sequence). In DNA form, the CDR3 reads TGTGCCAGCAGCTTCGACCCTTGGGAGCAGTTCTTC. Translation: CASSFDPWEQFF.

The chain's CDR3 is CASSLGAGASSYEQYF. In DNA, the CDR3 is TGCGCCAGCAGCTTGGGAGCGGGAGCAAGCTCCTACGAGCAGTACTTC. The V call is TRBV5-1, the J call TRBJ2-7; 8 nucleotides match TRBD2. V shed 0 bases, J shed 0 bases, and the junction held 5 bases outside the gene matches. The CDR3 has 16 residues. The germline V gene encodes CDR1 SGHRS and CDR2 YFSETQ.

The V and J genes are TRBV11-1 and TRBJ2-1; 7 bases agree with TRBD2. The CDR3 consists of 11 residues. V was clipped by 5 bases and J by 12 bases; unmatched bases: 4. Germline V CDR1 and CDR2: SGHAT, FQDESV (reference sequence). CDR3 amino acids: CASSPGLPQFF. The CDR3 DNA follows: TGTGCCAGCAGCCCGGGACTACCGCAGTTCTTC.

V usage is TRBV9 and J usage is TRBJ2-1; the match to TRBD2 covers 9 bases. With 4 bases clipped from V and 7 bases from J, the junction kept 9 bases outside the gene matches. CDR1 SGDLS and CDR2 YYNGEE come from the germline V gene. CDR3 length: 15 amino acids. The CDR3 nucleotides are TGTGCCAGCAGCCCGCCTAGCGGGATCTTGAATGAGCAGTTCTTC. It yields the protein CASSPPSGILNEQFF.

J is TRBJ2-1 and V is TRBV3-2; TRBD2 reflects the table's D call only, with no check against the DNA. TRBV3-2 is annotated as a pseudogene. The CDR3 has 16 amino acids. The CDR3 DNA reads as TGTGCCAGCAGCTCACCTAAGGGACTCCAATGGGATGAGCAGTTCTTC. Protein: CASSSPKGLQWDEQFF.

The chain links TRBV12-3 or TRBV12-4 to TRBJ2-2; perhaps TRBD1 as D (6 bases). Trimming shortened V by 5 bases and J by 4 bases, and 17 bases separated the two germline ends. The CDR3 has 16 amino acids. The CDR3 loop is CASSPGQSRGTGELFF. CDR3 DNA: TGTGCCAGCAGTCCCGGACAGTCCCGAGGCACCGGGGAGCTGTTTTTT.

The chain carries TRBV15 and TRBJ1-5, with 9 nucleotides matching TRBD1. After removal of 0 bases from V and 9 bases from J, the junction contained 6 bases not matched to a gene. CDR1 and CDR2 from the germline V gene are LNHNV and YYDKDF (reference sequence). CDR3 size: 15 residues. CDR3: CATSRDGQGSLPQHF. In nucleotides, the CDR3 is TGTGCCACCAGCAGAGATGGACAGGGGAGCTTGCCCCAGCATTTT.

This clonotype was seen many times. This chain connects TRBV5-1 to TRBJ2-7; 10 positions match TRBD2. This CDR3 spans 14 amino acids. With V trimmed by 0 bases and J by 3 bases, 0 bases remained unmatched. The germline V gene has CDR1 SGHRS and CDR2 YFSETQ. This CDR3 is CASSLERGGYEQYF. The CDR3 region has the DNA TGCGCCAGCAGCTTGGAGCGGGGGGGCTACGAGCAGTACTTC.

This clonotype came up a few times. V and J are TRBV12-3 or TRBV12-4 and TRBJ2-2, with 7 bases lining up with TRBD1. With V trimmed by 7 bases and J by 4 bases, 9 bases remained unmatched. This CDR3 is built from 15 residues. CDR3 amino acids: CASTPWTGITGELFF. The CDR3 nucleotides are TGTGCCAGCACTCCCTGGACAGGCATCACCGGGGAGCTGTTTTTT.

This clonotype was counted between two and nine times. This chain connects TRBV5-1 to TRBJ2-5; 9 positions agree with TRBD2. The CDR3 is 17 amino acids. The ends lost 1 base at V and 2 bases at J; junction bases unmatched: 9. Germline V gene sequence: CDR1 SGHRS, CDR2 YFSETQ. The CDR3 here is CASSLSSGSVDQETQYF. CDR3 in DNA: TGCGCCAGCAGCTTGAGTAGCGGGAGCGTCGATCAAGAGACCCAGTACTTC.

This chain connects TRBV6-1 to TRBJ2-7; D could derive from TRBD1 or TRBD2 (5 bases each). The germline V gene has CDR1 MNHNS and CDR2 SASEGT. The CDR3 runs 14 residues. Deletions cut 4 bases from V and 2 bases from J, with 12 bases between. The CDR3 bases are TGTGCCAGCAGTGCCCTGGGGACCCCCTACGAGCAGTACTTC. Amino acid sequence: CASSALGTPYEQYF.

There are many counts of this clonotype. This chain links TRBV4-1 with TRBJ2-4; 9 bases are shared with TRBD2. Per germline, CDR1 MGHRA and CDR2 YSYEKL. The CDR3 is made up of 19 amino acids. Germline trimming cut 2 bases from V and 5 bases from J; bases unmatched to any gene: 16. The CDR3 nucleotides are TGCGCCAGCAGCCAACAAGCGGGAGGACTCACTAGATGGGAAAACATTCAGTACTTC. Translated, it gives CASSQQAGGLTRWENIQYF.

This chain links TRBV5-1 with TRBJ2-1; D could derive from TRBD1 or TRBD2 (5 bases each). The germline V gene encodes CDR1 SGHRS and CDR2 YFSETQ. V gave up 2 bases and J gave up 3 bases, with 12 bases separating them. The CDR3 extends over 15 amino acids. CDR3 sequence (DNA): TGCGCCAGCAGCTTAGGGACCAGAAACTACAATGAGCAGTTCTTC. It encodes CASSLGTRNYNEQFF. Combining the CDR3 with reference TRBV5-1 and TRBJ2-1 gives the whole variable domain KAGVTQTPRYLIKTRGQQVTLSCSPISGHRSVSWYQQTPGQGLQFLFEYFSETQRNKGNFPGRFSGRQFSNSRSEMNVSTLELGDSALYLCASSLGTRNYNEQFFGPGTRLTVL.

This clonotype was seen only a few times. The rearrangement joins TRBV6-5 to TRBJ2-5, with D possibly TRBD2 on 6 matching bases. The length of the CDR3 is 15 residues. Trimming took off 0 bases at V and 1 base at J, with 9 bases between the two ends. Germline loops: CDR1 MNHEY, CDR2 SVGAGI. This chain's CDR3 is CASSYSRTTQETQYF. Written as DNA, the CDR3 is TGTGCCAGCAGTTACTCTAGGACTACCCAAGAGACCCAGTACTTC.

The chain is built from TRBV9 and TRBJ2-7, with TRBD1 identical over 10 bases. With V trimmed by 3 bases and J by 4 bases, 1 base remained unmatched. CDR1 is SGDLS, CDR2 YYNGEE, per germline. The CDR3 spans 13 residues. Here the CDR3 reads CASSGGQGYEQYF. The CDR3 bases are TGTGCCAGCAGCGGGGGACAGGGGTACGAGCAGTACTTC.

This clonotype was detected only a few times. The chain combines TRBV7-2 with TRBJ1-2; D remains ambiguous. The V end was cut by 3 bases, the J end by 0 bases, with 2 bases between. The germline gives CDR1 SGHTA, CDR2 FQGNSA. The CDR3 consists of 12 residues. CDR3 DNA sequence: TGTGCCAGCAGCTTGCCTAACTATGGCTACACCTTC. Translated, it gives CASSLPNYGYTF. Full variable domain (missing parts from reference TRBV7-2 and TRBJ1-2): GAGVSQSPSNKVTEKGKDVELRCDPISGHTALYWYRQSLGQGLEFLIYFQGNSAPDKSGLPSDRFSAERTGGSVSTLTIQRTQQEDSAVYLCASSLPNYGYTFGSGTRLTVV.

The chain links TRBV4-1 to TRBJ1-1; 11 bases match TRBD1. Germline V gives CDR1 MGHRA, CDR2 YSYEKL. After removal of 3 bases from V and 10 bases from J, the junction contained 13 bases not matched to a gene. There are 16 residues in the CDR3. The CDR3 reads CASSQTVGTGGSSAFF. For the CDR3, the DNA is TGCGCCAGCAGCCAGACAGTTGGGACAGGGGGTTCGTCAGCTTTCTTT.

This chain uses TRBV7-9 with TRBJ1-1; D unresolved. The CDR3 extends over 15 amino acids. The V gene lost 3 bases and the J gene lost 2 bases, with 13 bases spanning the gap. Germline V lookup: CDR1 SEHNR, CDR2 FQNEAQ (reference sequence). The CDR3 bases are TGTGCCAGCAGCTTCCGTCCAGGCCTTAACACTGAAGCTTTCTTT. The encoded protein is CASSFRPGLNTEAFF.

The table lists this clonotype with a few counts. V gene TRBV5-1 combines with J gene TRBJ2-1; tentatively, D is TRBD2 (5 bases). Germline V CDR1 and CDR2: SGHRS, YFSETQ. The CDR3 extends over 13 amino acids. The V end was cut by 0 bases, the J end by 6 bases, with 7 bases between. CDR3 sequence reads: CASSLVEVNEQFF. The CDR3 DNA reads as TGCGCCAGCAGCTTGGTGGAGGTCAATGAGCAGTTCTTC.

The V and J genes are TRBV6-5 and TRBJ1-1, with D maybe TRBD1 (6 bases). The CDR3 sequence is 12 residues long. V was pared by 7 bases and J by 3 bases, with 9 bases between. Germline-derived CDR1 and CDR2 are MNHEY and SVGAGI. The CDR3 sequence is CASISGDTEAFF. CDR3 coding DNA: TGTGCCAGCATCTCAGGGGACACTGAAGCTTTCTTT.

The chain is built from TRBV6-2 or TRBV6-3 and TRBJ1-5; 9 nucleotides agree with TRBD1. The CDR3 runs 15 residues. Germline CDR1 and CDR2: MNHEY and SVGEGT. With 6 bases clipped from V and 3 bases from J, the junction kept 6 bases outside the gene matches. The CDR3 spells CASRERDRANQPQHF. CDR3 coding DNA: TGTGCCAGCAGAGAAAGGGACAGGGCCAATCAGCCCCAGCATTTT.

V usage is TRBV18 and J usage is TRBJ1-4; D gene ambiguous. Germline V CDR1 and CDR2: KGHSH, LQKENI. The CDR3 runs 14 residues. Trimming left V 3 bases short and J 8 bases short, with 13 bases between. The CDR3 region is CASSPPRSSEKLFF. The CDR3 DNA reads as TGTGCCAGCTCACCGCCCAGGAGTAGCGAAAAACTGTTTTTT.

The chain links TRBV27 to TRBJ1-6; D is undetermined. The CDR3 runs to 17 residues. Trimming took 2 bases from V and 9 from J, leaving 20 bases between them. The germline CDR1 and CDR2 sequences are MNHEY and SMNVEV (reference sequence). This CDR3 is CASSLPRLGGAGSPLHF. The DNA of the CDR3 is TGTGCCAGCAGTTTACCCCGACTGGGCGGAGCCGGTTCACCCCTCCACTTT.

J is TRBJ2-5 and V is TRBV27, with D possibly matching TRBD2 (7 bases). The CDR3 extends over 13 amino acids. Germline loops: CDR1 MNHEY, CDR2 SMNVEV (reference sequence). V gave up 8 bases and J gave up 3 bases, with 13 bases separating them. The CDR3 DNA reads as TGTGCCAGCCGGGGGGCCAGGGAAGAGACCCAGTACTTC. This encodes CASRGAREETQYF.

V gene TRBV20-1 combines with J gene TRBJ1-2; 7 bases fit TRBD1. The CDR3 loop spans 14 amino acids. J gave up 2 bases and V 4 bases, and 7 bases lay outside the gene matches. Germline assignment: CDR1 DFQATT and CDR2 SNEGSKA (reference sequence). The CDR3 sequence: CSATGTATNYGYTF. The CDR3 DNA follows: TGCAGTGCTACCGGGACAGCAACGAACTATGGCTACACCTTC.

As concerns this clonotype: One junction end does not reproduce the germline sequence, and a read error may be involved. V is TRBV24-1 and J is TRBJ1-1, with D unresolved. CDR1 KGHDR and CDR2 SFDVKD come from the germline V gene. The CDR3 contains 16 residues. CDR3 nucleotide sequence: TGTGCCACCAGTGATTTCTTGGAGACACGATTCACTGAAGCTGTCTTT. Translating gives CATSDFLETRFTEAVF.

This clonotype was counted many times. This chain uses TRBV4-2 with TRBJ2-2, with unresolved D. Germline CDR1 reads LGHNA; CDR2 reads YNFKEQ. Trimming removed 0 bases at V and 1 base at J, with 12 bases between. CDR3 length equals 17 residues. The CDR3 DNA reads as TGTGCCAGCAGCCAAGATCAAGGCTTACTGAACACCGGGGAGCTGTTTTTT. It is translated as CASSQDQGLLNTGELFF.